This TCR beta chain was observed in a study of glioma-infiltrating T cells. This CDR3 comprises 14 residues. Per germline, CDR1 SGHTA and CDR2 FQGNSA. Trimming pared 4 bases from V and 0 bases from J, leaving 9 bases between. Study results and limitations: Only very few CDR3 sequences appeared in both tissue and blood. Tissue-blood divergence was below expectation in non-neoplastic patients, above in gliomas.

Amplification of TCR alpha and beta CDR3 regions from RNA used iRepertoire nested multiplex PCR. For one-step reverse transcription and amplification, 100-400 ng of tissue mRNA or PBMC total RNA was used. Each CDR3 protein is one row after TCRdb ran MiXCR on the multiplex PCR reads. Of some 150,000 distinct CDR3 sequences in the sample, around 40% were seen once. In regard to this clonotype: Its antigen is not known.

The specimen sequenced was glioma tissue, nonneoplastic brain tissue, or PBMCs (not recorded which). The V gene is TRBV7-2, the J gene TRBJ2-5, with D maybe TRBD1 (6 bases). This receptor was identified in a human donor with low-grade glioma or glioblastoma, undergoing nonglioma brain surgery, or in good health (not recorded which). Here the CDR3 reads CASSSGQYQETQYF. The CDR3 nucleotides are TGTGCCAGCAGCTCCGGACAGTACCAAGAGACCCAGTACTTC.